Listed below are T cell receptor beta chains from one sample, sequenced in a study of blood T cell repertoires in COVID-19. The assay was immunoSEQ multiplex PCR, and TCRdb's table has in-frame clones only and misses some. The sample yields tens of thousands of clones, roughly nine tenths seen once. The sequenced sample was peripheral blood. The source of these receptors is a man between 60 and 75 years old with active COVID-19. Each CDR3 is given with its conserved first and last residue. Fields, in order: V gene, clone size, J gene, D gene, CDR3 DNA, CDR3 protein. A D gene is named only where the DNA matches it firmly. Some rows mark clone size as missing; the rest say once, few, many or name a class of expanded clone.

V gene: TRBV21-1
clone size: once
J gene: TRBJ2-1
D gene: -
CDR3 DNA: TGTGCCAGCAGCAAGGGACTAGCGAAGAGCTCCTACAATGAGCAGTTCTTC
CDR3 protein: CASSKGLAKSSYNEQFF

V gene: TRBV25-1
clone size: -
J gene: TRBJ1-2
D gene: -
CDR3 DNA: TGTGCCAGCAGTGATGGATACGGGAAGGGCTACACCTTC
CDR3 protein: CASSDGYGKGYTF

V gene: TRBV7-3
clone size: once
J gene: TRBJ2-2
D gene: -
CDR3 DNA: TGTGCCAGCAGCTTACTCGTACAGAGCGGGGAGCTGTTTTTT
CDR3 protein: CASSLLVQSGELFF

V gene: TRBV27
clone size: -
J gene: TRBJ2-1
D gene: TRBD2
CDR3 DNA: TGTGCCTCCAGGCCGTTAGGGCAGGGACTAGCGGGAGGGAGGAATGAGCAGTTCTTC
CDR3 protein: CASRPLGQGLAGGRNEQFF

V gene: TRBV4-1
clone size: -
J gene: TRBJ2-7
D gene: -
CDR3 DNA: TGCGCCAGCAGCGACAGCGCAGCCCCTCACTACGAGCAGTACTTC
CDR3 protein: CASSDSAAPHYEQYF

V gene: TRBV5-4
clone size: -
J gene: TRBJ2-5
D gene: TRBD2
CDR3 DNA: TGTGCCAGCAGCTTGAACGGACTAGCGGAAGAGACCCAGTACTTC
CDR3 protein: CASSLNGLAEETQYF

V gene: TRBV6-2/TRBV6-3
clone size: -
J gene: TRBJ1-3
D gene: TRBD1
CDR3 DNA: TGTGCCAGCAGTTACTCACCCGGGACAGGGCTGTATGGAAACACCATATATTTT
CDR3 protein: CASSYSPGTGLYGNTIYF

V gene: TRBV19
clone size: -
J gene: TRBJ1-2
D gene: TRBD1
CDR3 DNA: TGTGCCAGTAGTATAGGGGGACAGGTAAATGGCTACACCTTC
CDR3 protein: CASSIGGQVNGYTF

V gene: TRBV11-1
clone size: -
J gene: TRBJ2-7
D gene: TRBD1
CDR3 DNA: TGTGCCAGCAGCCCGGGACAGACTATGAGGGTCGAGCAGTACTTC
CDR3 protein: CASSPGQTMRVEQYF

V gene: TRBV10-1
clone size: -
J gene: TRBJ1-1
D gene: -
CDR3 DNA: TGCGCCAGCAGTGACTTTCGGGACTCGAAGACGAACACTGAAGCTTTCTTT
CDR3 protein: CASSDFRDSKTNTEAFF

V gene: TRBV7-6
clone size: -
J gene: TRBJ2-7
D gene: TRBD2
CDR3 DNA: TGTGCCAGCAGCCCCGGACTAGCGGGAGCCTCCGAGCAGTACTTC
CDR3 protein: CASSPGLAGASEQYF

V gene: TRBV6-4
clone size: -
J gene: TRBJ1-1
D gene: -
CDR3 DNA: TGTGCCAGCAAAGAGGACAGAGGTAACACTGAAGCTTTCTTT
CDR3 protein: CASKEDRGNTEAFF

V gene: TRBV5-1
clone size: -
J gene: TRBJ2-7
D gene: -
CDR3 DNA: TGCGCCAGCAGTCGGGGACTGGCTCCATCCTACGAGCAGTACTTC
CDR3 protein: CASSRGLAPSYEQYF

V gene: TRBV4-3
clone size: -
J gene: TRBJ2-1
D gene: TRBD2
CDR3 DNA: TGCGCCAGCAGCCCCGGGACTAGCGGCTACAATGAGCAGTTCTTC
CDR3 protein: CASSPGTSGYNEQFF

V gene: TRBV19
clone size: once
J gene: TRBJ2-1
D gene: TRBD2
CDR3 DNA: TGTGCCAGTAGTGACAGTGGACCGTGGGCTAGCGGGCAGAGCTCCTACAATGAGCAGTTCTTC
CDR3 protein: CASSDSGPWASGQSSYNEQFF

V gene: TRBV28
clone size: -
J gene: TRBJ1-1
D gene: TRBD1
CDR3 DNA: TGTGCCAGCATAAGTTGGGGACAGGGCCGGGCTGAAGCTTTCTTT
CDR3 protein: CASISWGQGRAEAFF

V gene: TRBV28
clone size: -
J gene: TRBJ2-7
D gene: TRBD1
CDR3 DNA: TGTGCCAGCAGTTCACCGGGACAGGGGGTAAAATACGAGCAGTACTTC
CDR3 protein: CASSSPGQGVKYEQYF

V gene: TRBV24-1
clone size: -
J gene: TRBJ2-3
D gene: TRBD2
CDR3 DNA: TGTGCCACCAGTGATTTTGGTCTTAGCGGGAGGAACACAGATACGCAGTATTTT
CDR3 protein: CATSDFGLSGRNTDTQYF

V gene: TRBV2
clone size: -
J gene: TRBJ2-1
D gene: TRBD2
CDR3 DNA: TGTGCCAGCAGTTTGTCTAGCGGGAGGTATGAGCAGTTCTTC
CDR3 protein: CASSLSSGRYEQFF

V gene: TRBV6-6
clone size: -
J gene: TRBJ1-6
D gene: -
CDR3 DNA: TGTGCCAGCAGACCCAGGGAAAATAATTCACCCCTCCACTTT
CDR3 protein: CASRPRENNSPLHF

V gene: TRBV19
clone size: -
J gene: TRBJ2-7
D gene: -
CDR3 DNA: TGTGCCAGTAGTGCAACAGGGTCCTCCTACGAGCAGTACTTC
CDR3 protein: CASSATGSSYEQYF

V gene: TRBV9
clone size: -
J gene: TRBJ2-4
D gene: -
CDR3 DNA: TGTGCCAGCAGCGTAGATGTCTCAGCCAAAAACATTCAGTACTTC
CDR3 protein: CASSVDVSAKNIQYF

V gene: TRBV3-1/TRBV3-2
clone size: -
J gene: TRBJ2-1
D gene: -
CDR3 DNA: TGTGCCAGCAGCCCCTCACGGCGGGGCTACAATGAGCAGTTCTTC
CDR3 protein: CASSPSRRGYNEQFF

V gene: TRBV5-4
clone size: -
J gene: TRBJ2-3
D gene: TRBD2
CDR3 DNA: TGTGCCAGCAGTCAGACTAGCGGGAGTGGGGCAGATACGCAGTATTTT
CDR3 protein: CASSQTSGSGADTQYF

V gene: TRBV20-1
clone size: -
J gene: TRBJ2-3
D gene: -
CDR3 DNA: TGCAGTGCGAATACAGGAGATACGCAGTATTTT
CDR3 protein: CSANTGDTQYF

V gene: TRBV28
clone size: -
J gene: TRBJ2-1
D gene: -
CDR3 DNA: TGTGCCAGCGGATTCCCTGGGCAGACTACCTACAATGAGCAGTTCTTC
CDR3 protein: CASGFPGQTTYNEQFF

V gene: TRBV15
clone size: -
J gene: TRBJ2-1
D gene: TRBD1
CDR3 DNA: TGTGCCACCAGCAGAGGACAGGGGGCTCACAATGAGCAGTTCTTC
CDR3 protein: CATSRGQGAHNEQFF

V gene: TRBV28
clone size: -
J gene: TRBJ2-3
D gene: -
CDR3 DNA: TGTGCCAGCAGTTTAGACACAGCAGATACGCAGTATTTT
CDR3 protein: CASSLDTADTQYF

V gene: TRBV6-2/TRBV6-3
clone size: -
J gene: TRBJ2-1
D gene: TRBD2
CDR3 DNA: TGTGCCAGCAGTTACTCTCCGACTAGCGGAATTACCAATGAGCAGTTCTTC
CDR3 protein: CASSYSPTSGITNEQFF

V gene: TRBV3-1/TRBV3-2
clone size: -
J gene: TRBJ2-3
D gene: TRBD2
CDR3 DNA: TGTGCCAGCAGCCAAGACCTAGCGGGAACTTTGGGAGATACGCAGTATTTT
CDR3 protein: CASSQDLAGTLGDTQYF

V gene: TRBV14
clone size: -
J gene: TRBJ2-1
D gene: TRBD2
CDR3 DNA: TGTGCCAGCAGCCCTCTTGCGGGGAGGGTTAACTACAATGAGCAGTTCTTC
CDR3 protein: CASSPLAGRVNYNEQFF

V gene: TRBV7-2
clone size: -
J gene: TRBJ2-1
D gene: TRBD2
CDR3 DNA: TGTGCCAGCAGCTTAGAATACGGTAGCGGGAGCAATGAGCAGTTCTTC
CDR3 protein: CASSLEYGSGSNEQFF

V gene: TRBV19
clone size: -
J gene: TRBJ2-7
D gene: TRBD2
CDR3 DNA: TGTGCCAGTAGTATAACAGCGGGAGGGCCCGGCTACGAGCAGTACTTC
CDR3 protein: CASSITAGGPGYEQYF

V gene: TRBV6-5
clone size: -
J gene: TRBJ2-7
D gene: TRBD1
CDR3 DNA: TGTGCCAGCAGCCTGACAGGGGGCTGGTACGAGCAGTACTTC
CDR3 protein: CASSLTGGWYEQYF

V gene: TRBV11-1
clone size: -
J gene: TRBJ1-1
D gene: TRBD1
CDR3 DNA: TGTGCCAGCAGCTTAGGGAGGACAGGGGGCTTGGCTTTCTTT
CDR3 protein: CASSLGRTGGLAFF

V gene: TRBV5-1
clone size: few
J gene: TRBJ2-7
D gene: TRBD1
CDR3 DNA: TGCGCCAGCAGCGAAACCGGGACAGGGGCCCACGAGCAGTACTTC
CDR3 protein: CASSETGTGAHEQYF

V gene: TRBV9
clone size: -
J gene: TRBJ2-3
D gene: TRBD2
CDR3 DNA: TGTGCCAGCAGCCTGCGATTAGCGGGCAGCACAGATACGCAGTATTTT
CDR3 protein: CASSLRLAGSTDTQYF

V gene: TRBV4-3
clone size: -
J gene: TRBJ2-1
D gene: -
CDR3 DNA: TGCGCCAGCAGCCAAGATCTGGAGGATGAGCAGTTCTTC
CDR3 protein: CASSQDLEDEQFF

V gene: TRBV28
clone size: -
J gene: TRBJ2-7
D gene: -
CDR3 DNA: TGTGCCAGCAGTCCCTACGTCGGGCAGGGTGCATACGAGCAGTACTTC
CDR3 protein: CASSPYVGQGAYEQYF

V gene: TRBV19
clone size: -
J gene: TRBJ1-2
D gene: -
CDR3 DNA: TGTGCCAGTAGTATTCGTCAAGGCGGTGGCTACACCTTC
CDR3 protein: CASSIRQGGGYTF

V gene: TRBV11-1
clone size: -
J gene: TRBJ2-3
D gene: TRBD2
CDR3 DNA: TGTGCCAGCAGCCTAGCGGGAGTGAGAGATACGCAGTATTTT
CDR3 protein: CASSLAGVRDTQYF

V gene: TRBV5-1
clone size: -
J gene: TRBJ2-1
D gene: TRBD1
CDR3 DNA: TGCGCCAGCAGGTGGGGACAGGGACACAATGAGCAGTTCTTC
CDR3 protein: CASRWGQGHNEQFF

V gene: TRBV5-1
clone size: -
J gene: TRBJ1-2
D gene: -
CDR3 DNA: TGCGCCAGCAGCTTGGACAGGACAGTAGGAAGCGGCTACACCTTC
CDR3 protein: CASSLDRTVGSGYTF

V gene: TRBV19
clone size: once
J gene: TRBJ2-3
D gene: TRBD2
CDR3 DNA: TGTGCCAGTAGTATAGGCTCTAGCGGAGTAGATACGCAGTATTTT
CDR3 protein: CASSIGSSGVDTQYF

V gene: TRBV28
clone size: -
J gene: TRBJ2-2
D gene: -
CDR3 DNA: TGTGCCAGCATCCGGGGTTACACCGGGGAGCTGTTTTTT
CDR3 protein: CASIRGYTGELFF

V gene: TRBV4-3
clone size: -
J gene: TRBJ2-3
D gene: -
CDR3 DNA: TGCGCCAGCAGCCTACAAAGCACAGATACGCAGTATTTT
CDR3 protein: CASSLQSTDTQYF

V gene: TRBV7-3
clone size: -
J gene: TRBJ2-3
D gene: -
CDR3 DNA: TGTGCCAGCAGCCAAGTGGGGCTAGGCGCAGATACGCAGTATTTT
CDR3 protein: CASSQVGLGADTQYF

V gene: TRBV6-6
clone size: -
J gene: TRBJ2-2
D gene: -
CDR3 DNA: TGTGCCAGCAGTTACTCGCGGGGCAGGACCGGGGAGCTGTTTTTT
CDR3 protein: CASSYSRGRTGELFF

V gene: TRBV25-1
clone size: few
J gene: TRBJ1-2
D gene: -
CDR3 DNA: TGTGCCAGCAGTTTGACAGGCTTCTATGGCTACACCTTC
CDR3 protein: CASSLTGFYGYTF

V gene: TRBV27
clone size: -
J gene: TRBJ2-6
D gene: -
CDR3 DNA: TGTGCCAGCAGTAAAACAGGGTTCGGGGCCAACGTCCTGACTTTC
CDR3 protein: CASSKTGFGANVLTF

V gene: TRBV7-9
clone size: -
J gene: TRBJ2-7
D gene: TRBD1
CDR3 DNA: TGTGCCAGCAGCTTGAGACAGGGGCCCTACGAGCAGCACTTC
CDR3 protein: CASSLRQGPYEQHF

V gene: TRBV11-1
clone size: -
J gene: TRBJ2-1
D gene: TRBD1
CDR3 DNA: TGTGCCAGCAGCATAGGGACAGCTAACAATGAGCAGTTCTTC
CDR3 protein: CASSIGTANNEQFF

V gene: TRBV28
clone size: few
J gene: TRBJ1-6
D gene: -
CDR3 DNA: TGTGCCAGCAGTTTGAGCGGGGTTAATTCACCCCTCCACTTT
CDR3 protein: CASSLSGVNSPLHF

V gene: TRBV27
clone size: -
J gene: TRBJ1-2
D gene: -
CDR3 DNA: TGTGCCAGCAGTCCCAAAGGGGTTTACTCGTATGGCTACACCTTC
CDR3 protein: CASSPKGVYSYGYTF

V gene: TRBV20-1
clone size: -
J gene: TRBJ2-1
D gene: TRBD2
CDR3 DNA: TGCAGTGCTAGTTGGCGGGAGATATGGTACAATGAGCAGTTCTTC
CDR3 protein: CSASWREIWYNEQFF

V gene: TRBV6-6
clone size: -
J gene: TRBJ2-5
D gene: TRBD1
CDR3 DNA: TGTGCCAGCAGTTGGCCCGGGACAGAGAGCCAAGAGACCCAGTACTTC
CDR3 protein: CASSWPGTESQETQYF